The entry that follows covers one T cell receptor beta chain sequence. There are many counts of this clonotype. Its recognized antigen is unknown. Base quality data are lacking; no much larger clone is found one base away. V gives up 3 bases and J gives up 4 bases, and the segment between their germline ends measures 9 bases. The germline V gene (reference sequence) specifies DFQATT as CDR1 and SNEGSKA as CDR2. From its cysteine to its phenylalanine, the CDR3 spans 12 amino acids. The entry retains the CDR3 DNA only, 36 bases that are in frame from base 1. Hyperthyroidism patients were newly diagnosed, had a disease duration of under 2 months, and were aged 18 to 65 years. The study excluded patients with uncontrolled infections, other autoimmune diseases, pregnancy or lactation. Clinical symptoms, serum thyroxine and TRAb, thyroid ultrasound, and orbital computed tomography formed the basis for the diagnoses. Blood from progressor patients was collected at the time of first diagnosis with hyperthyroidism, before any ophthalmopathy symptoms had appeared. PBMCs were isolated from roughly 10 ml of fresh peripheral blood by Ficoll-Paque density gradient centrifugation. Patients classed as progressors first received a Graves' hyperthyroidism diagnosis and then went on to develop ophthalmopathy during follow-up. Trizol reagent was used to extract total RNA, and RNA quality was then checked on an Agilent 2100 Bioanalyzer.

This sample was taken from a study of T cells in Graves' hyperthyroidism and ophthalmopathy (dated by TCRdb to between 2018 and 2021). A note on the overall study: Peripheral blood samples were taken at initial diagnosis, before any treatment was given. To identify TCR V-J signatures that set the groups apart, the researchers used a discovery cohort of 90 to 100 patients, made up of 40 to 45 with Graves' ophthalmopathy and some 55 with stable Graves' hyperthyroidism. Whether ophthalmopathy could be predicted prospectively was tested in an independent validation cohort made up of some 20 hyperthyroidism patients plus 17 patients who later progressed to ophthalmopathy. The roughly 90 discovery patients were divided at random into training and test sets in a 7:3 ratio. In addition, the study compared T-cell repertoires in thyroid tissue and in blood from over 5 Graves' hyperthyroidism patients. After blood sampling, hyperthyroidism patients were treated with methimazole at a starting dose of 30 mg daily, and ophthalmopathy patients were treated with high-dose intravenous methylprednisolone. TCR Vbeta CDR3 sequencing of 120 to 150 peripheral blood samples (roughly 43 ophthalmopathy, 70 to 85 hyperthyroidism and roughly 17 progressor patients) is reported in the paper.

The research as a whole found: Most expanded thyroid clonotypes (frequency above 0.001) were also detected in blood, a finding suggesting that blood repertoires may reflect thyroid immune responses. In validation, the model predicted progression to ophthalmopathy with about 71% sensitivity and less than 80% specificity, a median of around 6.6 months before onset. In cross-validation, a model built on a 13 V-J signature told ophthalmopathy apart from stable hyperthyroidism with about 90% sensitivity and about 81% specificity, and in testing the same model reached 80%/75%. Sample size was not statistically predetermined, and investigators were not blinded to group allocation.

Amplification of TCR beta CDR3 regions was carried out from RNA transcripts. The TCR CDR3 was subjected to a first round of RT-PCR using the HTBI primer set and the Qiagen OneStep RT-PCR kit. Libraries were constructed in a second round of multiplex PCR, after which size selection and purification were performed. Sequencing of the libraries was done on an Illumina HiSeq2000 using paired-end 100 bp reads. As for how the authors treated the data: Raw data were processed with SOAPnuke, discarding reads with adapters, uncalled bases, mean Phred below 15, or no exact constant-primer or identifier match. COPE v1.2.5 was used to merge the high-quality paired reads, and each unique nucleotide sequence was defined as a clonotype. MiTCR v1.1 was used to align the clonotypes against IMGT TRBV, TRBD and TRBJ reference segments. Only V-J combinations with frequency above 0.0001, covering about 99% of repertoires, were analysed. A TCS score was defined as the ratio between F50 (clonal expansion) and ExV (chaos), using BLOSUM62-based TCRdist between CDR3 peptides within each V-J. Welch's t-statistics and random forest reduced roughly 530 V-J features to roughly 13, which were used in a naive Bayes classifier (R e1071). Using fastp trimming at Q25 and MiXCR clonotype assembly, TCRdb reanalyzed the public sequencing data and kept in-frame beta chains. Rows are combined by CDR3 protein, so each entry shows the most common genes and DNA. The V and J calls reflect TCRdb's pipeline rather than the authors' work. The sample profile shows roughly 180,000 distinct CDR3 sequences; about 9.4% of them were found once. Approximately 20% of the sample rests with the top ten.

This receptor was identified in a woman between 18 and 29 years old with Graves' hyperthyroidism that later progressed to Graves' ophthalmopathy. Sequenced sample: blood. The V and J segments used are TRBV20-1 and TRBJ2-5; the D gene is tentatively TRBD1 or TRBD2, each matching 5 bases. CDR3 sequence: CSARAGRETQYF. The bases read TGCAGTGCTAGGGCAGGGAGAGAGACCCAGTACTTC.